These 26 T cell receptor beta chains came from one sample sequenced in a study of control samples from healthy donors and cancer patients. Sequencing was performed with immunoSEQ multiplex PCR; in TCRdb, only in-frame clones are kept and a portion is missing. Of over 90,000 clones listed, 92% were seen once; the top ten hold 2% to 2.5%. Material for sequencing was blood. The receptor set was obtained from a woman younger than 35 in good health.

The table lists this clone with a few counts. The rearrangement uses TRBV9 and TRBJ2-7, with TRBD2 matching 10 bases. The V and J ends lost 3 bases and 5 bases, in that order; junction bases with no gene match: 5. Germline V gene sequence: CDR1 SGDLS, CDR2 YYNGEE. This CDR3 is built from 14 residues. CDR3 residues: CASSAPSGSDEQYF. The CDR3 coding sequence is TGTGCCAGCAGCGCACCTAGCGGGAGCGACGAGCAGTACTTC.

The J gene is TRBJ1-2, the V gene TRBV5-5; no clear D. The CDR3 sequence is 14 residues long. Trimming took 1 base from V and 4 from J, leaving 11 bases between them. Germline-derived CDR1 and CDR2 are SGHKS and YYEKEE (reference sequence). In DNA form, the CDR3 reads TGTGCCAGCAGCTTGTACGTCCCCAGCTATGGCTACACCTTC. Amino acids: CASSLYVPSYGYTF.

This sequence joins TRBV6-1 and TRBJ1-5; TRBD1 matches at 7 bases. This CDR3 region has 14 residues. The V gene's germline CDR1 is MNHNS and CDR2 SASEGT. V gave up 6 bases and J gave up 7 bases; unmatched junction bases: 9. The chain's CDR3 is CASSLQGHGQPQHF. As DNA, the CDR3 is TGTGCCAGCAGCCTACAGGGGCACGGGCAGCCCCAGCATTTT.

The V call is TRBV27, the J call TRBJ2-5; 7 bases align to TRBD2. The germline gives CDR1 MNHEY, CDR2 SMNVEV (reference sequence). J was trimmed by 3 bases and V by 5 bases; bases with no gene match: 6. This CDR3 has 14 residues. The chain's CDR3 is CASSPPGREETQYF. Written as DNA, the CDR3 is TGTGCCAGCAGTCCCCCGGGGAGGGAAGAGACCCAGTACTTC.

V is TRBV30 and J is TRBJ2-1; 9 nucleotides match TRBD1. CDR3 length equals 16 residues. V lost 3 bases and J lost 0; bases outside the gene matches: 6. The germline V gene has CDR1 GTSNPN and CDR2 SVGIG (reference sequence). This CDR3 reads CAWSVDRGISYNEQFF. The CDR3 nucleotides read TGTGCCTGGAGCGTGGACAGGGGCATCTCCTACAATGAGCAGTTCTTC.

The CDR3 DNA is TGTGCCAGCAGCCAAGTTCCCGGGTTGTTGGAGACCCAGTACTTC. It specifies CASSQVPGLLETQYF. V and J are TRBV14 and TRBJ2-5, with D unresolved. The CDR3 spans 15 residues. The V end lost 1 base, the J end lost 5 bases, and 14 bases lay between the germline ends. Per the germline V gene, CDR1 is SGHDN and CDR2 is FVKESK.

The rearrangement joins TRBV5-1 to TRBJ1-1; D perhaps matches TRBD1 (6 bases). Germline CDR1 reads SGHRS; CDR2 reads YFSETQ. CDR3 length equals 18 residues. The ends were cut back, 2 bases at V and 0 bases at J, with 20 bases in the middle. The CDR3 loop reads CASSLRPGRGLLNTEAFF. Written as DNA, the CDR3 is TGCGCCAGCAGCTTACGGCCTGGCAGGGGCCTATTGAACACTGAAGCTTTCTTT.

CDR3 coding DNA: TGTGCCAGCAGCCGGACTAGCGGGGGGACTGGGGCCAACGTCCTGACTTTC. Amino acids: CASSRTSGGTGANVLTF. The chain carries TRBV7-9 and TRBJ2-6; TRBD2 matches at 14 bases. Looked up from germline, CDR1 is SEHNR and CDR2 is FQNEAQ (reference sequence). J lost 2 bases, V lost 5 bases, and 2 bases had no gene match. CDR3 length equals 17 residues.

The chain is built from TRBV4-2 and TRBJ1-4; 11 bases are shared with TRBD1. Germline trimming cut 4 bases from V and 8 bases from J; bases unmatched to any gene: 3. The CDR3 sequence is 14 residues long. CDR1 and CDR2 from the germline V gene are LGHNA and YNFKEQ. CDR3: CASSPDRGQEKLFF. In DNA, the CDR3 is TGTGCCAGCAGCCCGGACAGGGGGCAAGAAAAACTGTTTTTT.

The V gene is TRBV5-5, the J gene TRBJ2-5, with a tentative D call TRBD2 (5 bases). The V gene lost 4 bases and the J gene lost 5 bases, with 18 bases spanning the gap. Germline V lookup: CDR1 SGHKS, CDR2 YYEKEE (reference sequence). The CDR3 is 15 amino acids. Here the CDR3 reads CASSHPDLLPETQYF. DNA for the CDR3: TGTGCCAGCAGCCATCCGGACTTACTACCGGAGACCCAGTACTTC. Complete variable domain (other parts from reference TRBV5-5 and TRBJ2-5): DAGVTQSPTHLIKTRGQQVTLRCSPISGHKSVSWYQQVLGQGPQFIFQYYEKEERGRGNFPDRFSARQFPNYSSELNVNALLLGDSALYLCASSHPDLLPETQYFGPGTRLLVL.

This clone was detected only once. The chain uses TRBV7-2 and TRBJ1-2, with 10 bases matching TRBD1. The CDR3 covers 16 residues. Germline CDR1 and CDR2: SGHTA and FQGNSA. V was pared by 1 base and J by 6 bases, with 8 bases of the junction left unmatched. In DNA, the CDR3 is TGTGCCAGCAGCTTAGAGGTCGGGGGACAGGGGCATGGCTACACCTTC. Its translation: CASSLEVGGQGHGYTF.

The genes are TRBV11-3 and TRBJ1-2, with D hard to call. V was trimmed by 0 bases and J by 8 bases, leaving 4 bases between them. CDR3 length equals 11 residues. CDR1 is SGHNT, CDR2 YENEEA, per germline. The CDR3, as DNA: TGTGCCAGCAGCTTAGATACGGGCTACACCTTC. It codes for CASSLDTGYTF.

This chain uses TRBV28 with TRBJ2-1; TRBD1 aligns across 7 bases. CDR3 length: 18 amino acids. V was clipped by 7 bases and J by 3 bases; unmatched bases: 18. The germline gives CDR1 MDHEN, CDR2 SYDVKM. CDR3 sequence: CASNSGTDPWGIYNEQFF. In nucleotides, the CDR3 is TGTGCCAGCAACTCCGGGACAGACCCGTGGGGGATCTACAATGAGCAGTTCTTC.

The rearrangement joins TRBV2 to TRBJ2-3; D is perhaps TRBD2 (5 bases). The CDR3 spans 15 residues. V gave up 7 bases and J gave up 0 bases, with 14 bases separating them. Germline CDR1 and CDR2: SNHLY and FYNNEI. The CDR3 loop reads CASTSSRGSTDTQYF. The CDR3 DNA follows: TGTGCCAGCACCTCCAGTCGGGGTAGCACAGATACGCAGTATTTT.

The chain couples TRBV6-4 to TRBJ2-3; weak D call: TRBD2 (6 bases). The CDR3 loop spans 15 amino acids. V was clipped by 7 bases and J by 1 base, with 15 bases between them. Germline lookup yields CDR1 MRHNA and CDR2 SNTAGT. CDR3 loop: CASIKPGLGTDTQYF. The CDR3, as DNA: TGTGCCAGCATCAAACCGGGACTGGGCACAGATACGCAGTATTTT.

The V gene is TRBV7-2, the J gene TRBJ2-1, with TRBD2 matching over 9 bases. Germline trimming cut 2 bases from V and 7 bases from J; bases unmatched to any gene: 12. This CDR3 has 17 amino acids. Germline V gene data show CDR1 as SGHTA and CDR2 as FQGNSA. CDR3 in DNA: TGTGCCAGCAGCTTACAAGTTCTAGCGGGATTCAGGAATGAGCAGTTCTTC. This translates into CASSLQVLAGFRNEQFF.

This chain joins TRBV5-5 and TRBJ2-5; TRBD1 matches 10 bases. The length of the CDR3 is 15 residues. With 4 bases clipped from V and 5 bases from J, the junction kept 8 bases outside the gene matches. In germline, CDR1 is SGHKS, CDR2 YYEKEE (reference sequence). The CDR3 loop reads CASSPGTGVRETQYF. The CDR3 DNA is TGTGCCAGCAGCCCCGGGACAGGGGTTAGGGAGACCCAGTACTTC.

V usage is TRBV28 and J usage is TRBJ2-5, with D maybe TRBD2 (7 bases). The CDR3 runs to 15 residues. CDR1 MDHEN and CDR2 SYDVKM come from the germline V gene. V lost 3 bases, J lost 4 bases, and 15 bases lay in between. For the CDR3, the DNA is TGTGCCAGCAGTTTGCTGGGGGCGGGGGCAGAGACCCAGTACTTC. Translated: CASSLLGAGAETQYF.

The genes are TRBV5-1 and TRBJ1-6; D may be TRBD1 (5 bases). The V end was cut by 4 bases, the J end by 9 bases, with 11 bases between. This CDR3 comprises 13 residues. Germline lookup yields CDR1 SGHRS and CDR2 YFSETQ. The CDR3 loop reads CASSPQGSSPLHF. Here the CDR3 DNA reads TGCGCCAGCAGCCCCCAGGGCTCTTCACCCCTCCACTTT.

This clone came up once. The chain has TRBV28 and TRBJ1-4, with D unclear. Germline CDR1 MDHEN, CDR2 SYDVKM. Deletions cut 3 bases from V and 10 bases from J, with 9 bases between. The CDR3 totals 12 residues. CDR3 protein: CASSLVAGKLFF. DNA for the CDR3: TGTGCCAGCAGTTTGGTGGCGGGAAAACTGTTTTTT.

The J gene is TRBJ1-2, the V gene TRBV6-6; a possible D gene is TRBD1 (5 bases). The CDR3 sequence is 12 residues long. Germline CDR1 is MNHNY and CDR2 is SVGAGI (reference sequence). Between the trimmed V and J ends, which lost 7 bases and 8 bases, there was a span of 14 bases. The CDR3 here is CASIGAGLGYTF. The CDR3 nucleotides are TGTGCCAGCATTGGGGCAGGGTTAGGCTACACCTTC.

The V call is TRBV15, the J call TRBJ2-5; the match to TRBD2 covers 10 bases. J lost 4 bases, V lost 6 bases, and 2 bases had no gene match. The CDR3 is 13 amino acids. From germline, CDR1 is LNHNV and CDR2 YYDKDF (reference sequence). The CDR3 DNA reads TGTGCCACCAGACGGACTAGCGGAGAGACCCAGTACTTC. As protein: CATRRTSGETQYF.

The rearrangement joins TRBV5-1 to TRBJ2-3; the match to TRBD1 covers 9 bases. After removal of 4 bases from V and 2 bases from J, the junction contained 8 bases not matched to a gene. CDR1 is SGHRS, CDR2 YFSETQ, per germline. The CDR3 sequence is 16 residues long. The CDR3 sequence is CASSLPGQGNTDTQYF. DNA of the CDR3: TGCGCCAGCAGCCTCCCGGGACAGGGTAACACAGATACGCAGTATTTT.

The chain carries TRBV27 and TRBJ1-4; 12 nucleotides match TRBD1. The junction had 6 bases not matched to a gene; V was cut back by 5 bases and J by 8 bases. Germline V gene data show CDR1 as MNHEY and CDR2 as SMNVEV (reference sequence). The CDR3 is made up of 15 amino acids. The DNA of the CDR3 is TGTGCCAGCAGTGGCGGGACAGGGGGCCTCGAAAAACTGTTTTTT. As protein: CASSGGTGGLEKLFF.

This sequence joins TRBV6-6 and TRBJ1-1; D gene ambiguous. The V gene's germline CDR1 is MNHNY and CDR2 SVGAGI (reference sequence). CDR3 size: 15 residues. Trimming removed 0 bases at V and 11 bases at J, with 19 bases between. CDR3 residues: CASSYSMGDAAAAFF. The CDR3 nucleotides are TGTGCCAGCAGTTACTCGATGGGAGACGCTGCGGCCGCTTTCTTT.

The V gene is TRBV14, the J gene TRBJ2-7, with D possibly matching TRBD1 (6 bases). V was cut by 8 bases and J by 2 bases, with 13 bases left in between. Germline V gives CDR1 SGHDN, CDR2 FVKESK. The CDR3 loop spans 13 amino acids. The CDR3 reads CASGLQGAYEQYF. CDR3 nucleotide sequence: TGTGCCAGCGGTCTACAGGGCGCCTACGAGCAGTACTTC.